This T cell receptor beta chain stems from a study of cytomegalovirus exposure and HLA in healthy donors. The PCR contained 60 Vbeta and 13 Jbeta primers. Clones were read by immunoSEQ multiplex PCR, and TCRdb kept only the in-frame ones, dropping some. Counted here are about 140,000 clones, about 75% occurring once; the ten biggest clones make up 11%. Trimming removed 3 bases from V and 4 bases from J; junction bases left unmatched: 9. The CDR3 length is 17 residues. In germline, CDR1 is SGHVS, CDR2 FQNEAQ. This TCR was sampled from a man between 18 and 29 years old in good health and CMV-seropositive. Sequencing used PBMCs. The rearrangement links TRBV7-8 to TRBJ2-2, with TRBD2 identical over 9 bases. The CDR3 protein is CASSFFSGRRGTGELFF. CDR3 DNA sequence: TGTGCCAGCAGCTTTTTCAGCGGGAGGCGCGGCACCGGGGAGCTGTTTTTT.